A single sample is the source of the 26 T cell receptor beta chains below, sequenced in a study of radiotherapy plus CTLA-4 blockade in lung cancer. Libraries were prepared by immunoSEQ multiplex PCR; TCRdb keeps only in-frame clonotypes and omits some of them. This table has fewer than 45,000 clones, 72% appearing once. The material sequenced was peripheral blood, taken from a patient treated with radiotherapy plus ipilimumab. Every receptor here comes from a human donor with non-small cell lung cancer who had stable disease on radiotherapy plus ipilimumab.

The chain combines TRBV15 with TRBJ2-1; tentative D call: TRBD1 (6 bases). The CDR3 extends over 15 amino acids. Deletions cut 5 bases from V and 3 bases from J, with 14 bases between. Germline values: CDR1 LNHNV, CDR2 YYDKDF (reference sequence). The CDR3 here is CATSVSPRGYNEQFF. As DNA, the CDR3 is TGTGCCACCAGCGTCAGTCCCAGGGGCTACAATGAGCAGTTCTTC.

The chain couples TRBV19 to TRBJ2-5; possible D gene TRBD1, 5 bases. The germline V gene has CDR1 LNHDA and CDR2 SQIVND (reference sequence). With 8 bases removed from V and 5 bases from J, the gap between germline ends came to 15 bases. The CDR3 contains 13 residues. For the CDR3, the DNA is TGTGCCAGTTCCCCGGACATGCCGGAGACCCAGTACTTC. Encoded protein: CASSPDMPETQYF. Combining the CDR3 with reference TRBV19 and TRBJ2-5 gives the whole variable domain DGGITQSPKYLFRKEGQNVTLSCEQNLNHDAMYWYRQDPGQGLRLIYYSQIVNDFQKGDIAEGYSVSREKKESFPLTVTSAQKNPTAFYLCASSPDMPETQYFGPGTRLLVL.

This clone was seen a few times. This CDR3 is CASSFSTVNNEQFF. The CDR3 nucleotides are TGTGCCAGCAGCTTCTCGACAGTGAACAATGAGCAGTTCTTC. The V and J genes are TRBV5-5 and TRBJ2-1; possibly TRBD1 for D (5 bases). The CDR3 is 14 residues long. CDR1 is SGHKS and CDR2 is YYEKEE in the germline V gene (reference sequence). Between the trimmed V and J ends, which lost 2 bases and 5 bases, there was a span of 11 bases. Combining the CDR3 with reference TRBV5-5 and TRBJ2-1 gives the whole variable domain DAGVTQSPTHLIKTRGQQVTLRCSPISGHKSVSWYQQVLGQGPQFIFQYYEKEERGRGNFPDRFSARQFPNYSSELNVNALLLGDSALYLCASSFSTVNNEQFFGPGTRLTVL.

Note on this clone: Other DNA sequences in this specimen translate into the identical CDR3. V gene TRBV27 combines with J gene TRBJ2-5; 7 bases agree with TRBD2. The CDR3 is made up of 13 amino acids. Germline-derived CDR1 and CDR2 are MNHEY and SMNVEV (reference sequence). V shed 2 bases, J shed 5 bases, and the junction held 2 bases outside the gene matches. CDR3 bases: TGTGCCAGCAGTTTAAGGCGGGGGGAGACCCAGTACTTC. Translating gives CASSLRRGETQYF.

CDR3 residues: CASSLAGTGFLEAFF. CDR3 sequence (DNA): TGTGCCAGCAGCTTGGCCGGGACAGGGTTTCTTGAAGCTTTCTTT. V and J are TRBV5-6 and TRBJ1-1; 9 nucleotides line up with TRBD1. V dropped 0 bases and J dropped 7; count of bases not matched to a gene: 7. CDR1 SGHDT and CDR2 YYEEEE come from the germline V gene. The CDR3 covers 15 residues. Full variable domain (missing parts from reference TRBV5-6 and TRBJ1-1): DAGVTQSPTHLIKTRGQQVTLRCSPKSGHDTVSWYQQALGQGPQFIFQYYEEEERQRGNFPDRFSGHQFPNYSSELNVNALLLGDSALYLCASSLAGTGFLEAFFGQGTRLTVV.

In this sample, this clone turned up a few times. This rearrangement joins TRBV6-5 to TRBJ2-2, with 8 bases fitting TRBD2. This CDR3 has 16 amino acids. J gave up 7 bases and V 4 bases, and 11 bases lay outside the gene matches. Germline values: CDR1 MNHEY, CDR2 SVGAGI. This chain's CDR3 is CASSSTSAGGHGELFF. The CDR3 nucleotides read TGTGCCAGCAGTTCCACGAGCGCGGGGGGCCACGGGGAGCTGTTTTTT.

The rearrangement joins TRBV6-6 to TRBJ1-4, with D maybe TRBD1 (5 bases). V lost 5 bases to trimming and J lost 5 bases, with 15 bases between them. Looked up from germline, CDR1 is MNHNY and CDR2 is SVGAGI (reference sequence). CDR3 size: 15 residues. The CDR3, as DNA: TGTGCCAGCAGTCCCAGGGCCAACGCCAATGAAAAACTGTTTTTT. The encoded protein is CASSPRANANEKLFF.

The chain employs TRBV7-9 and TRBJ2-7, with D tentatively TRBD1 (7 bases). V shed 6 bases and J shed 1 base, with 13 bases lying between them. Germline V gene data show CDR1 as SEHNR and CDR2 as FQNEAQ (reference sequence). The CDR3 runs to 14 residues. The CDR3 nucleotides read TGTGCCAGCAGAGCCGCGGGACAGTCCTACGAGCAGTACTTC. This gives the protein CASRAAGQSYEQYF. Full variable domain (missing parts from reference TRBV7-9 and TRBJ2-7): DTGVSQNPRHKITKRGQNVTFRCDPISEHNRLYWYRQTLGQGPEFLTYFQNEAQLEKSRLLSDRFSAERPKGSFSTLEIQRTEQGDSAMYLCASRAAGQSYEQYFGPGTRLTVT.

On this clone: The junction differs from germline at one of its ends, possibly a read error. This chain uses TRBV6-1 with TRBJ2-1; a weak D match, TRBD2 (6 bases). Germline lookup yields CDR1 MNHNS and CDR2 SASEGT. CDR3 size: 13 residues. The CDR3 region has the DNA TGTGCCAGCAGTGAAGCCCGGCGGGATTGTTGTATCTTC. This gives the protein CASSEARRDCCIF.

This clone was seen only a few times. The chain uses TRBV7-6 and TRBJ1-1, with unresolved D. V was clipped by 1 base and J by 5 bases, with 14 bases between them. CDR1 SGHVS and CDR2 FNYEAQ come from the germline V gene. The CDR3 length is 15 residues. The CDR3: CASSLEDRPGTEAFF. The CDR3 bases are TGTGCCAGCAGCTTAGAGGACCGCCCGGGAACTGAAGCTTTCTTT. Filled out from reference TRBV7-6 and TRBJ1-1, the complete variable domain reads GAGVSQSPRYKVTKRGQDVALRCDPISGHVSLYWYRQALGQGPEFLTYFNYEAQQDKSGLPNDRFSAERPEGSISTLTIQRTEQRDSAMYRCASSLEDRPGTEAFFGQGTRLTVV.

This chain connects TRBV2 to TRBJ2-6; TRBD1 aligns across 9 bases. The CDR3 is 16 amino acids. V gave up 8 bases and J gave up 0 bases; unmatched junction bases: 5. CDR1 and CDR2 (germline): SNHLY, FYNNEI. The CDR3 here is CASWTGANSGANVLTF. In nucleotides, the CDR3 is TGTGCCAGCTGGACAGGGGCCAACTCTGGGGCCAACGTCCTGACTTTC.

The V call is TRBV30, the J call TRBJ1-5; tentative D call: TRBD1 (5 bases). CDR3 length: 16 amino acids. The V end was cut by 1 base, the J end by 0 bases, with 13 bases between. Germline V lookup: CDR1 GTSNPN, CDR2 SVGIG (reference sequence). This CDR3 reads CAWSEKGRASNQPQHF. CDR3 nucleotide sequence: TGTGCCTGGAGTGAAAAAGGCAGGGCTAGCAATCAGCCCCAGCATTTT. Combining the CDR3 with reference TRBV30 and TRBJ1-5 gives the whole variable domain SQTIHQWPATLVQPVGSPLSLECTVEGTSNPNLYWYRQAAGRGLQLLFYSVGIGQISSEVPQNLSASRPQDRQFILSSKKLLLSDSGFYLCAWSEKGRASNQPQHFGDGTRLSIL.

The rearrangement uses TRBV2 and TRBJ1-2; 7 nucleotides agree with TRBD1. V was pared by 8 bases and J by 7 bases, with 4 bases of the junction left unmatched. Looked up from germline, CDR1 is SNHLY and CDR2 is FYNNEI. The CDR3 covers 11 residues. In DNA form, the CDR3 reads TGTGCCAGCCAAAACAGGGGTGGCTACACCTTC. Amino acid sequence: CASQNRGGYTF.

The chain couples TRBV19 to TRBJ1-2; tentative D call: TRBD1 (5 bases). From germline, CDR1 is LNHDA and CDR2 SQIVND (reference sequence). This CDR3 is built from 13 residues. Trimming left V 5 bases short and J 8 bases short, with 15 bases between. DNA for the CDR3: TGTGCCAGTAGTGACAGAGAGCCGTGGGGCTACACCTTC. Its protein is CASSDREPWGYTF.

The chain is built from TRBV5-1 and TRBJ2-1, with 13 bases lining up with TRBD2. The germline gives CDR1 SGHRS, CDR2 YFSETQ. There are 14 residues in the CDR3. V lost 3 bases to trimming and J lost 12 bases; unmatched junction nucleotides: 6. The CDR3 here is CASSYGLAGEVQFF. The CDR3 bases are TGCGCCAGCAGCTACGGACTAGCGGGGGAAGTGCAGTTCTTC.

This chain joins TRBV9 and TRBJ2-2, with D possibly being TRBD2 (5 bases). Germline assignment: CDR1 SGDLS and CDR2 YYNGEE. This CDR3 has 14 residues. V dropped 5 bases and J dropped 2 bases, with 10 bases sitting between them. CDR3 amino acids: CASRVGVNTGELFF. The DNA for the CDR3 is TGTGCCAGCAGGGTCGGGGTTAACACCGGGGAGCTGTTTTTT.

V usage is TRBV5-1 and J usage is TRBJ2-3; 10 bases fit TRBD2. Germline CDR1 SGHRS, CDR2 YFSETQ. Trimming at V came to 3 bases and at J to 1 base, leaving 5 bases not matched to a gene. The CDR3 consists of 16 residues. Here the CDR3 DNA reads TGCGCCAGCAGCTCGCTCCTAGCGGGGGGCACAGATACGCAGTATTTT. This sequence encodes CASSSLLAGGTDTQYF.

This clone was counted between two and nine times. V and J are TRBV7-2 and TRBJ1-1, with D possibly being TRBD1 (6 bases). CDR1 SGHTA and CDR2 FQGNSA come from the germline V gene. Trimming shortened V by 6 bases and J by 1 base, and 9 bases separated the two germline ends. This CDR3 spans 13 amino acids. CDR3 DNA sequence: TGTGCCAGCAGGGGAGGGGGGAACACTGAAGCTTTCTTT. Translated: CASRGGGNTEAFF. The whole variable domain, filled in from reference TRBV7-2 and TRBJ1-1, reads GAGVSQSPSNKVTEKGKDVELRCDPISGHTALYWYRQSLGQGLEFLIYFQGNSAPDKSGLPSDRFSAERTGGSVSTLTIQRTQQEDSAVYLCASRGGGNTEAFFGQGTRLTVV.

The chain couples TRBV10-3 to TRBJ1-1; possible D gene TRBD1, 5 bases. Germline V lookup: CDR1 ENHRY, CDR2 SYGVKD. Trimming cost V 4 bases and J 1 base, with 10 bases left between them. The CDR3 is made up of 14 amino acids. This chain's CDR3 is CAISVQGSNTEAFF. CDR3 in DNA: TGTGCCATCAGTGTTCAGGGCTCGAACACTGAAGCTTTCTTT.

This chain connects TRBV27 to TRBJ2-5; the match to TRBD1 covers 10 bases. The CDR3 has 16 amino acids. Losses at the gene ends were 3 bases for V and 5 bases for J; bases not matched to a gene: 9. The germline CDR1 and CDR2 sequences are MNHEY and SMNVEV (reference sequence). CDR3 protein: CASSLFGTGVGETQYF. CDR3 in DNA: TGTGCCAGCAGTTTGTTTGGGACAGGGGTTGGTGAGACCCAGTACTTC.

The V and J genes are TRBV30 and TRBJ1-4; maybe TRBD1 (5 bases). Germline V gives CDR1 GTSNPN, CDR2 SVGIG (reference sequence). V lost 2 bases to trimming and J lost 8 bases, with 12 bases between them. CDR3 length: 13 amino acids. CDR3 amino acids: CAWSITPGEKLFF. The CDR3, as DNA: TGTGCCTGGAGTATAACCCCAGGGGAAAAACTGTTTTTT.

The genes are TRBV14 and TRBJ2-3, with D possibly matching TRBD2 (5 bases). The CDR3 covers 13 residues. The V gene's germline CDR1 is SGHDN and CDR2 FVKESK. Trimming took 3 bases from V and 4 from J, leaving 8 bases between them. The DNA for the CDR3 is TGTGCCAGCAGCCATTCCGGGGCAGATACGCAGTATTTT. This encodes CASSHSGADTQYF.

The chain combines TRBV5-1 with TRBJ2-2; D is ambiguous. CDR1 is SGHRS and CDR2 is YFSETQ in the germline V gene. The CDR3 extends over 15 amino acids. V was shortened by 2 bases and J by 0 bases, with 8 bases between the two germline ends. The CDR3 DNA follows: TGCGCCAGCAGCTTAGACACTCCGAACACCGGGGAGCTGTTTTTT. Protein: CASSLDTPNTGELFF.

This clone was detected only once. The gene calls are TRBV2 and TRBJ2-5; a possible D gene is TRBD2 (6 bases). The V end was cut by 6 bases, the J end by 2 bases, with 13 bases between. Per germline, CDR1 SNHLY and CDR2 FYNNEI. This CDR3 is built from 14 residues. CDR3 sequence reads: CASRNQRVQETQYF. DNA for the CDR3: TGTGCCAGCAGGAACCAGCGGGTACAAGAGACCCAGTACTTC.

There are a few counts of this clone. The chain has TRBV2 and TRBJ1-6; TRBD1 matches 9 bases. Germline-derived CDR1 and CDR2 are SNHLY and FYNNEI. V trimming: 6 bases; J trimming: 8 bases; junction bases outside the gene matches: 5. This CDR3 region has 14 residues. The CDR3 loop is CASSGQGRDSPLHF. The CDR3 DNA reads TGTGCCAGCAGCGGACAGGGGAGGGATTCACCCCTCCACTTT.

A word on this clone: One end of the junction is discordant with germline, which a read error may explain. This rearrangement joins TRBV12-5 to TRBJ1-2; TRBD1 is a possible D gene (6 bases). The CDR3 is 8 amino acids. Germline-derived CDR1 and CDR2 are LGHNT and FRNRAP. The CDR3 DNA follows: TGTGCTAGTGGCTCGGACAGCTTC. Translation: CASGSDSF.